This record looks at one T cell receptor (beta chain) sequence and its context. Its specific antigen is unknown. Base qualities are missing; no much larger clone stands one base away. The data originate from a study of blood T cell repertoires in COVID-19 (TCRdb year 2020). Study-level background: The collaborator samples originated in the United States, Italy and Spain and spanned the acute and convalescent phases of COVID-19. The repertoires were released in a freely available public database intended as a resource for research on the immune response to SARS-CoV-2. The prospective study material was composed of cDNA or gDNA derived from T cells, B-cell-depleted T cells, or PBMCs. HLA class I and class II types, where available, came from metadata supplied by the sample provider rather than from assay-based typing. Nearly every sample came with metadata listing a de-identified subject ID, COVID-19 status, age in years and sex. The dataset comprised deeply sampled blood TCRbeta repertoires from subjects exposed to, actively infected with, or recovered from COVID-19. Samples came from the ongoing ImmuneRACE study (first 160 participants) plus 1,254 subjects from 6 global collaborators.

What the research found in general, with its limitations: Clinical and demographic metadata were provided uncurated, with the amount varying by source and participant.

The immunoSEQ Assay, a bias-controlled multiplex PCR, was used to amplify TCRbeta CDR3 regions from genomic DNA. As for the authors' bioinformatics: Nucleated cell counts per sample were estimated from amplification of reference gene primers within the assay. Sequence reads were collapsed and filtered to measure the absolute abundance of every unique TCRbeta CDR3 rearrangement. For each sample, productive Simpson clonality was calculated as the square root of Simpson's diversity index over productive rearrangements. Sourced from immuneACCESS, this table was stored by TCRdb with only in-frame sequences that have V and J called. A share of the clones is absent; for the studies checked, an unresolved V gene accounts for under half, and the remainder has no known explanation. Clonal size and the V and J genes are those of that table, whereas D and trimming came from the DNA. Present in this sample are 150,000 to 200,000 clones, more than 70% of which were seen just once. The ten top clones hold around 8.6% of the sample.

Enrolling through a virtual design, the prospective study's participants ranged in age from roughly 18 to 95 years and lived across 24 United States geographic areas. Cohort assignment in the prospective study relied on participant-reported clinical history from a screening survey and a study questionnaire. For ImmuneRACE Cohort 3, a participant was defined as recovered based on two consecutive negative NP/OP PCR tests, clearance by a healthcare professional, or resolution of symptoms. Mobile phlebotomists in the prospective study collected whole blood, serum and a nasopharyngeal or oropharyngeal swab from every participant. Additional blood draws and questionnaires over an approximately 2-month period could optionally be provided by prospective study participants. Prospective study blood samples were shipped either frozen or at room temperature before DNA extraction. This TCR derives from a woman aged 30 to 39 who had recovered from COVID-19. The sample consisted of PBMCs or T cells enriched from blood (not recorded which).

The nucleotide sequence reads TGTGCCAGCAGTAAGGGAGGTGGCTACACCTTC. Translated, this gives CASSKGGGYTF. The chain is made from TRBV3-1 (or the pseudogene TRBV3-2) and TRBJ1-2; no D gene is confidently identified. The germline ends are 9 bases apart after V is trimmed by 6 bases and J by 7 bases. Via the germline V gene (reference sequence), CDR1 is LGHDT and CDR2 YNNKEL. The CDR3 runs 11 residues from the cysteine to the phenylalanine. CDR3 DNA is the only sequence kept; it has 33 bases, read in frame from the first base.